This TCR beta chain was profiled in a study of blood T cell repertoires in COVID-19. Study-wide background: Some COVID-19 samples were acute and others convalescent; all came from the United States, Italy and Spain. The cDNA or gDNA used as material had been derived from T cells, B-cell-depleted T cells, or PBMCs.

While infection was still active, Seattle patients were enrolled and then followed longitudinally. The germline CDR1 and CDR2 sequences are MNHEY and SMNVEV (reference sequence). The CDR3 loop spans 16 amino acids. Trimming removed 4 bases from V and 6 bases from J; junction bases left unmatched: 7. As handled by the study authors: Using reference gene primer amplification, nucleated cell counts were estimated. Produced via immunoSEQ multiplex PCR; TCRdb's table is partial and in-frame only. Clonal size and the V and J genes are those of that table, whereas D and trimming came from the DNA. The sample includes 95,000 to 150,000 clones, 90% of them seen just once.

This TCR was recovered from a woman aged 55-70 years with COVID-19, enrolled during active disease. Sequenced: peripheral blood. The V call is TRBV27, the J call TRBJ2-3, with TRBD2 identical over 13 bases. The CDR3 DNA reads TGTGCCAGCAGTTCACTAGCGGGGGGGCCGAAGGATACGCAGTATTTT. It codes for CASSSLAGGPKDTQYF.